This TCR beta chain comes out of a study of control samples from healthy donors and cancer patients. Repertoires were generated with immunoSEQ multiplex PCR, while TCRdb's copy carries only in-frame clones and drops some. Here the sample spans 400,000 to 500,000 clones, about nine tenths being singletons. CDR3 size: 16 residues. Germline-derived CDR1 and CDR2 are SGDLS and YYNGEE. V dropped 4 bases and J dropped 1; count of bases not matched to a gene: 9. This TCR came from a man in his forties with head and neck cancer. The sequenced sample consisted of PBMCs. The chain employs TRBV9 and TRBJ1-1; 8 nucleotides agree with TRBD1. The CDR3 DNA reads as TGTGCCAGCAGCTCCGGGTGGGGGACAGGGAACACTGAAGCTTTCTTT. Its protein is CASSSGWGTGNTEAFF.